This record looks at one TCR beta chain sequence and its context. These data are taken from a study of blood T cell repertoires in COVID-19. Study background: PBMCs, B-cell-depleted T cells, or T cells provided the cDNA or gDNA that made up the material.

The Seattle site enrolled patients during active infection and followed them longitudinally. The V gene end was trimmed by 5 bases and the J gene end by 7 bases; junction bases not matched to a gene: 2. Looked up from germline, CDR1 is MDHEN and CDR2 is SYDVKM. The CDR3 is 12 residues long. Source study methods: The assay estimated nucleated cells by amplifying reference gene primers. Data came from immunoSEQ multiplex PCR; TCRdb stores just in-frame clones and leaves some out. The DNA gave D and trimming, while V, J and clone size come from that table. Among a few hundred thousand clones listed, approximately 78% were seen once.

This receptor was identified in a woman in her sixties or seventies with COVID-19, enrolled during active disease. The sample was peripheral blood. The chain carries TRBV28 and TRBJ1-1; TRBD1 agrees at 9 bases. CDR3 in amino acids: CASSGTGREAFF. CDR3 DNA: TGTGCCAGCAGTGGGACAGGGCGTGAAGCTTTCTTT.